This TCR beta chain was observed in a study of blood T cell repertoires in COVID-19. At the level of the study: The origin of the acute and convalescent COVID-19 samples was the United States, Italy and Spain. Sample material is recorded as cDNA or gDNA derived from T cells, B-cell-depleted T cells, or PBMCs.

Per the authors' pipeline: Amplification of reference gene primers provided the estimated nucleated cell counts. Method: immunoSEQ multiplex PCR; TCRdb's copy keeps in-frame clones and lacks some. V, J and clone size were drawn from that table, and D and trimming were deduced from the DNA. This table holds about 100,000 clones, just over 85% found once. The CDR3 consists of 17 residues. The trim removed 4 bases at V and 4 bases at J, leaving 16 bases unmatched. Germline V CDR1 and CDR2: SGHDT, YYEEEE. This chain connects TRBV5-6 to TRBJ2-7; 8 positions agree with TRBD2. The sample was peripheral blood. The TCR comes from a human donor in a cohort sampled during active COVID-19. CDR3 in DNA: TGTGCCAGCAGCATTGGAGGCCCGGGAGGGATAAGGTACGAGCAGTACTTC. This translates into CASSIGGPGGIRYEQYF.